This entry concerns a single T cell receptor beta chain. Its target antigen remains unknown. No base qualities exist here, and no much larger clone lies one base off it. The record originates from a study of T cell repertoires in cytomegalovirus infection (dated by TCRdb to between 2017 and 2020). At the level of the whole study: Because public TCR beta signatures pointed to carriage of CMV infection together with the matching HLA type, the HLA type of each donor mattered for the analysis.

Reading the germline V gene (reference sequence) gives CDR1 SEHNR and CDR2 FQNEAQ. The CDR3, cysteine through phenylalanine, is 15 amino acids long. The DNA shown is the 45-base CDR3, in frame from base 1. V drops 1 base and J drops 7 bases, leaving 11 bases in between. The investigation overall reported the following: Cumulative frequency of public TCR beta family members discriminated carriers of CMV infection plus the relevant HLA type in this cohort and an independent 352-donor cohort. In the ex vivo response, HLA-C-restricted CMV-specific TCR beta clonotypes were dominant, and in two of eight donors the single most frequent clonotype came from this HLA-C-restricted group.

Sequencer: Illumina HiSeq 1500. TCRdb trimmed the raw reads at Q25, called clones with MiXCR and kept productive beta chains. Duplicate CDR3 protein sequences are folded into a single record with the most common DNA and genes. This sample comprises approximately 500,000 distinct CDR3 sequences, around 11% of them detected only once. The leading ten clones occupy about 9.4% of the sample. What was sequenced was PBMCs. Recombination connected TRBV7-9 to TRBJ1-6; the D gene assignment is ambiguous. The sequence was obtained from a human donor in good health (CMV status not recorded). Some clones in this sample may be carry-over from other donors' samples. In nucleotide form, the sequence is TGTGCCAGCAGCTTAGTGTCAGCTGGAAATTCACCCCTCCACTTT. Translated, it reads CASSLVSAGNSPLHF.